These T cell receptor beta chains were read from a single sample in a study of T cell responses to AZD1222 COVID-19 vaccine. The assay was immunoSEQ multiplex PCR, and TCRdb's table has in-frame clones only and misses some. The sample includes 100,000 or so clones, 89% seen only once; the top ten take 5% to 6.5%. The sequencing used peripheral blood, collected 28 days after the second AZD1222 dose. The receptors shown here come from an adult who received the AZD1222 COVID-19 vaccine. Both conserved end residues are part of each CDR3. D genes are given only for firm matches. Only some rows state a clone size, as once, few, many or a class for expanded clones.

j_call d_call v_call clone_size cdr3_nt cdr3_aa
TRBJ1-5 . TRBV9 few TGTGCCAGCAGCGTAGAGTCAGCCTCGCCCCAGCATTTT CASSVESASPQHF
TRBJ1-4 . TRBV28 . TGTGCCAGCAGTTTTAGAGGGAGGGAAAAACTGTTTTTT CASSFRGREKLFF
TRBJ1-6 . TRBV9 . TGTGCCAGCAGCGTAGAGCCAGTAACTAATTCACCCCTCCACTTT CASSVEPVTNSPLHF
TRBJ2-5 TRBD1 TRBV5-1 . TGCGCCAGCACCCCCCCCGGGACAGGGGGTGCGACCCAGTACTTC CASTPPGTGGATQYF
TRBJ1-2 . TRBV2 . TGTGCCAGCAGTGTCTGGGAGGACTATGGCTACACCTTC CASSVWEDYGYTF
TRBJ2-1 . TRBV5-1 . TGCGCCAGCAGCTTCGACGGACAGAGCTCCTACAATGAGCAGTTCTTC CASSFDGQSSYNEQFF
TRBJ1-1 TRBD1 TRBV24-1 once TGTGCCACCAGTGATCCGAACAGGGGAGGATCGGCTTTCTTT CATSDPNRGGSAFF
TRBJ2-1 . TRBV12-3/TRBV12-4 . TGTGCCAGCAGTTTAGGGCACGATGAGCAGTTCTTC CASSLGHDEQFF
TRBJ1-5 . TRBV3-1/TRBV3-2 . TGTGCCAGCAGCCAAGAAGGTGCGGGGCCCCATCAGCCCCAGCATTTT CASSQEGAGPHQPQHF
TRBJ2-2 . TRBV5-1 . TGCGCCAGCAGCTTCGCGGGGGAGCTGTTTTTT CASSFAGELFF
TRBJ1-6 . TRBV5-1 . TGCGCCAGCGGCCAGGGTTCGAGCTCCTATAATTCACCCCTCCACTTT CASGQGSSSYNSPLHF
TRBJ2-5 TRBD2 TRBV11-3 . TGTGCCAGCAGTTCATCGGGGGGGCTGCTGGAGACCCAGTACTTC CASSSSGGLLETQYF
TRBJ1-1 TRBD1 TRBV7-3 once TGTGCCAGCAGCTTAATAGGGGGCTCCACTGAAGCTTTCTTT CASSLIGGSTEAFF
TRBJ1-2 TRBD1 TRBV5-6 . TGTGCCAGCAGTCAGGACAGGCAAATGGGAGGCTACACCTTC CASSQDRQMGGYTF
TRBJ1-2 TRBD1 TRBV28 . TGTGCCAGCAGTCCCCCCGGGACAGGGGGCGTCTATGGCTACACCTTC CASSPPGTGGVYGYTF
TRBJ1-5 . TRBV7-9 . TGTGCCAGCAGCTTAGCTGTAAATCAGCCCCAGCATTTT CASSLAVNQPQHF
TRBJ2-3 TRBD2 TRBV19 . TGTGCCAGTAGTATGAGGAGCGGGGGGGCCTTTGCAGATACGCAGTATTTT CASSMRSGGAFADTQYF
TRBJ1-1 TRBD1 TRBV11-3 . TGTGCCAGCAGCCCGAGACAGGGGGCCACTGAAGCTTTCTTT CASSPRQGATEAFF
TRBJ2-1 TRBD2 TRBV6-2/TRBV6-3 . TGTGCCAGCAGTTCCTCCTCCGGGGGGAGCTCCTACAATGAGCAGTTCTTC CASSSSSGGSSYNEQFF
TRBJ1-3 . TRBV4-1 . TGCGCCAGCAGCCAAGGTGGCGCGGGGGTCTCTGGAAACACCATATATTTT CASSQGGAGVSGNTIYF
TRBJ2-3 TRBD2 TRBV5-4 . TGTGCCAGCAGCCCCCGATTGGGAGCTAGCGGGGGGCACACAGATACGCAGTATTTT CASSPRLGASGGHTDTQYF
TRBJ1-3 . TRBV7-9 . TGTGCCAGCAGCTTCAGAGGGGCCGGAAACACCATATATTTT CASSFRGAGNTIYF
TRBJ1-1 TRBD1 TRBV19 . TGTGCCAGTAGTATACGCGACAGGGGTTGGAACACTGAAGCTTTCTTT CASSIRDRGWNTEAFF
TRBJ2-1 TRBD2 TRBV28 . TGTGCCAGCAACGATAGCGGGGGCCGCTCCTACAATGAGCAGTTCTTC CASNDSGGRSYNEQFF
TRBJ2-7 TRBD1 TRBV6-1 once TGTGCCAGCAGTGAAGGGACAGGGAGCTCCTACGAGCAGTACTTC CASSEGTGSSYEQYF
TRBJ2-7 . TRBV3-1/TRBV3-2 . TGTGCCAGCAGCCATAAGGCCTACGAGCAGTACTTC CASSHKAYEQYF
TRBJ1-4 . TRBV21-1 . TGTGCCAGCAGCCCCCAGGGGAGGGGGTCGGAAAAACTGTTTTTT CASSPQGRGSEKLFF
TRBJ1-2 . TRBV11-2 . TGTGCCAGCAGCGGAAAAGGCTACTTCTATGGCTACACCTTC CASSGKGYFYGYTF
TRBJ2-1 TRBD1 TRBV3-1/TRBV3-2 . TGTGCCAGCAGCCAAGATCTTTTTTCGGTCAGGGGGCGACTCCCCTCCTACAATGAGCAGTTCTTC CASSQDLFSVRGRLPSYNEQFF
TRBJ2-4 TRBD1 TRBV28 . TGTGCCAGCAGTTTACTGTCGCAGGGGGTGTCCAAAAACATTCAGTACTTC CASSLLSQGVSKNIQYF
TRBJ1-1 . TRBV28 . TGTGCCAGCACCCTCACGTACACTGAAGCTTTCTTT CASTLTYTEAFF
TRBJ1-5 . TRBV12-3/TRBV12-4 . TGTGCCAGCAGCCGGGACAACAATCAGCCCCAGCATTTT CASSRDNNQPQHF
TRBJ1-2 . TRBV19 . TGTGCCAGTAGCATGGACAGTAACTATGGCTACACCTTC CASSMDSNYGYTF
TRBJ1-5 . TRBV7-2 . TGTGCCAGCAGCTTAGGGCCAGCTGCAGGGCCCCAGCATTTT CASSLGPAAGPQHF
TRBJ2-7 TRBD1 TRBV11-2 . TGTGCCAGCAGCTTAGCGGGGAACAGGGGATACTACGAGCAGTACTTC CASSLAGNRGYYEQYF
TRBJ1-2 . TRBV27 few TGTGCCAGCAGTTTACAAGGGTTTGGCTACACCTTC CASSLQGFGYTF
TRBJ2-6 . TRBV25-1 . TGTGCCAGCAGTGAATTATCAGGGCCGGGGGGGGCCAACGTCCTGACTTTC CASSELSGPGGANVLTF
TRBJ2-5 TRBD1 TRBV19 . TGTGCCAGTAGTCCTGGACAGGTACAAGAGACCCAGTACTTC CASSPGQVQETQYF
TRBJ2-2 TRBD2 TRBV4-2 . TGTGCCAGCAGCCAAGATCCCGGGGGGGCAACCGGGGAGCTGTTTTTT CASSQDPGGATGELFF
TRBJ2-7 . TRBV18 . TGTGCCAGCTCACACAGAAGGGGGAATCCTTACGAGCAGTACTTC CASSHRRGNPYEQYF
TRBJ2-1 TRBD1 TRBV7-2 . TGTGCCAGCAGCTTTTCCGGGACAGTCACCTACAATGAGCAGTTCTTC CASSFSGTVTYNEQFF
TRBJ1-1 TRBD1 TRBV4-1 once TGCGCCAGTGAGAGGACAGGGGTGAACACTGAAGCTTTCTTT CASERTGVNTEAFF
TRBJ2-3 TRBD1 TRBV6-4 . TGTGCCAGCAGCGGGACAGGCACAGATACGCAGTATTTT CASSGTGTDTQYF
TRBJ1-3 TRBD1 TRBV25-1 . TGTGCCAGCAGCGACCTCGGACAGGTTGGAAACACCATATATTTT CASSDLGQVGNTIYF
TRBJ1-4 TRBD1 TRBV19 . TGTGCCAGTAGTATCGGAGGGGGCGCGAATGAAAAACTGTTTTTT CASSIGGGANEKLFF
TRBJ2-1 . TRBV7-2 . TGTGCCAGCAGTCTTGACGGCTCCTACAATGAGCAGTTCTTC CASSLDGSYNEQFF
TRBJ1-2 TRBD1 TRBV11-2 . TGTGCCAGCAGCTTTCCAGACCGGGACAGCTATGGCTACACCTTC CASSFPDRDSYGYTF
TRBJ2-2 TRBD1 TRBV6-5 . TGTGCCAGCAGAGGACAGGGGCGGCGCACCGGGGAGCTGTTTTTT CASRGQGRRTGELFF
TRBJ2-3 . TRBV18 . TGTGCCAGCTCACCCGTGACTAGCACAGATACGCAGTATTTT CASSPVTSTDTQYF
TRBJ2-1 . TRBV2 once TGTGCCAGCAGGGCAGAGACCTATAACAATGAGCAGTTCTTC CASRAETYNNEQFF
TRBJ2-7 TRBD1 TRBV5-1 many TGCGCCAGCAGCTTCGGGACAGGGATCGGCGAGCAGTACTTC CASSFGTGIGEQYF
TRBJ1-2 . TRBV5-8 . TGTGCCAGCAGCCAAACCAGGGGAGTGGGCTATGGCTACACCTTC CASSQTRGVGYGYTF